Following are 9 T cell receptor beta chains from one sample sequenced in a study of type 1 regulatory T cells. Which antigens these TCRs recognize remains unknown. TCRdb reprocessed the reads via MiXCR and lists one record per CDR3 protein. Among about 42,000 distinct CDR3 sequences listed, 12% were seen once. The sequenced material came from cultured non-Tr1 T cells, either the whole culture or a sorted T cell fraction (not recorded which). These receptors originate from a human donor in good health.

Ten or more counts support this clonotype. V and J are TRBV6-5 and TRBJ2-7; D is perhaps TRBD1 or TRBD2 (5 bases each). Per germline, CDR1 MNHEY and CDR2 SVGAGI. The CDR3 is 15 amino acids. Trimming took 5 bases from V and 3 from J, leaving 17 bases between them. CDR3: CASSEDWGVGYEQYF. The CDR3 bases are TGTGCCAGCAGTGAGGACTGGGGCGTCGGCTACGAGCAGTACTTC.

This clonotype was observed at least ten times. V is TRBV5-1 and J is TRBJ2-1; TRBD2 agrees at 9 bases. V lost 4 bases to trimming and J lost 7 bases; unmatched junction nucleotides: 9. This CDR3 comprises 15 residues. CDR1 SGHRS and CDR2 YFSETQ come from the germline V gene. The CDR3 DNA reads as TGCGCCAGCAGCCTGGGACTAGCCCTAAATAATGAGCAGTTCTTC. Amino acids: CASSLGLALNNEQFF.

The V call is TRBV6-2 or TRBV6-3, the J call TRBJ2-7; 7 nucleotides align to TRBD1. Trimming cost V 6 bases and J 5 bases; bases outside gene matches: 13. Germline loops: CDR1 MNHEY, CDR2 SVGEGT. The CDR3 has 15 amino acids. DNA of the CDR3: TGTGCCAGCAGGAGTGTGGGACAGCGGTGGAACGAGCAGTACTTC. Translating gives CASRSVGQRWNEQYF.

Ten or more counts support this clonotype. The chain uses TRBV6-2 or TRBV6-3 and TRBJ2-7, with unresolved D. CDR3 length equals 10 residues. V lost 8 bases and J 1 base, leaving 3 bases between the germline ends. Germline assignment: CDR1 MNHEY and CDR2 SVGEGT. The CDR3 sequence: CASGSYEQYF. The DNA for the CDR3 is TGTGCCAGCGGATCCTACGAGCAGTACTTC.

The rearrangement joins TRBV4-2 to TRBJ2-6; 9 bases align to TRBD2. From germline, CDR1 is LGHNA and CDR2 YNFKEQ. With V trimmed by 3 bases and J by 1 base, 10 bases remained unmatched. CDR3 length: 19 amino acids. In DNA form, the CDR3 reads TGTGCCAGCAGCCACCGAGTCGAGACTAGCGGTTCTGGGGCCAACGTCCTGACTTTC. Amino acids: CASSHRVETSGSGANVLTF.

Judged by abundance, this clonotype is medium-sized. The rearrangement joins TRBV29-1 to TRBJ1-1; D ambiguous. Germline lookup yields CDR1 SQVTM and CDR2 ANQGSEA. This CDR3 spans 14 amino acids. V was pared by 8 bases and J by 1 base, with 17 bases between. As DNA, the CDR3 is TGCAGCCCTTCTTACCCCCCAGAGAACACTGAAGCTTTCTTT. As protein: CSPSYPPENTEAFF.

The chain uses TRBV29-1 and TRBJ2-7, with D perhaps TRBD1 (5 bases). The CDR3 runs 12 residues. The ends were cut back, 6 bases at V and 7 bases at J, with 16 bases in the middle. CDR1 and CDR2 (germline): SQVTM, ANQGSEA. This CDR3 is CSVVPDSKEQYF. As DNA, the CDR3 is TGCAGCGTCGTTCCAGACAGTAAGGAGCAGTACTTC.

Ten or more counts support this clonotype. The chain joins TRBV29-1 to TRBJ2-5; the match to TRBD1 covers 8 bases. Germline-derived CDR1 and CDR2 are SQVTM and ANQGSEA. The length of the CDR3 is 12 residues. Trimming took 6 bases from V and 5 from J; bases not matched to a gene: 5. The CDR3 bases are TGCAGCGTAGGACAGGGATGGGAGACCCAGTACTTC. Amino acids: CSVGQGWETQYF.

A note on this clonotype: Given a much more abundant clone one base away, this may be a read error. This sequence joins TRBV20-1 and TRBJ2-1; D ambiguous. Per germline, CDR1 DFQATT and CDR2 SNEGSKA (reference sequence). The V and J ends lost 3 bases and 5 bases respectively, with 11 bases between them. The CDR3 totals 13 residues. As DNA, the CDR3 is TGCAGTGCTAGGCCCGGTCACAACAATGAGCAGTTCTTC. Protein: CSARPGHNNEQFF.